The source of this T cell receptor beta chain is a study of T cell responses to AZD1222 COVID-19 vaccine. The data were produced by immunoSEQ multiplex PCR, yet TCRdb's version contains in-frame clones alone and is incomplete. Of 150,000 to 200,000 clones in the sample, roughly 93% were seen once. The CDR3 is 18 amino acids. Source: peripheral blood, taken on day 0 of AZD1222 vaccination. This TCR derives from an adult in good health. The chain uses TRBV21-1 and TRBJ2-7; the D call in the table, TRBD1, was not verified against the DNA. TRBV21-1 is deemed a pseudogene. Written as DNA, the CDR3 is TGTGCCAGCAGCAAACCAAAAGAACCGGGACAGTCAACCTACGAGCAGTACTTC. As protein: CASSKPKEPGQSTYEQYF.